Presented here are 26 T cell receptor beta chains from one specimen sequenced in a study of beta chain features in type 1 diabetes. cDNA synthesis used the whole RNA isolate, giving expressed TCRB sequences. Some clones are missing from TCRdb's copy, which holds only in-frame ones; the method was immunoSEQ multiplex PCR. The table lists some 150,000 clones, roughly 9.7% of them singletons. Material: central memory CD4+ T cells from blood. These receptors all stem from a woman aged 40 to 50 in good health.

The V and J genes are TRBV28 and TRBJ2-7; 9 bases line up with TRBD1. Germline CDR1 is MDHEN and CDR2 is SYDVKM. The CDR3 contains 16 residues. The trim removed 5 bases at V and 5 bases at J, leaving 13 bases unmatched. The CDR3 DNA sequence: TGTGCCAGCAGTCCCCCAGGGGGACAGGGTAGCAACGAGCAGTACTTC. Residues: CASSPPGGQGSNEQYF.

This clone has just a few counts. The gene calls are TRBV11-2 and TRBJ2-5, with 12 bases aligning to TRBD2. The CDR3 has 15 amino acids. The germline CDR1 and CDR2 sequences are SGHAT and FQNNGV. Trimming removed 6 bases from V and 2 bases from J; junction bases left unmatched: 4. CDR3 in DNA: TGTGCCAGCAGATGGACTAGCGGGGAACAAGAGACCCAGTACTTC. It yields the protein CASRWTSGEQETQYF.

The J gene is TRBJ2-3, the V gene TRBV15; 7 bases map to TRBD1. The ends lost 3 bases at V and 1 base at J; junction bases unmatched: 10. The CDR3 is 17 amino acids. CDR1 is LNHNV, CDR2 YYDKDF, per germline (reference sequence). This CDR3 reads CATSRGHTGVGTDTQYF. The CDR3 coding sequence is TGTGCCACCAGCAGGGGCCACACAGGGGTGGGCACAGATACGCAGTATTTT.

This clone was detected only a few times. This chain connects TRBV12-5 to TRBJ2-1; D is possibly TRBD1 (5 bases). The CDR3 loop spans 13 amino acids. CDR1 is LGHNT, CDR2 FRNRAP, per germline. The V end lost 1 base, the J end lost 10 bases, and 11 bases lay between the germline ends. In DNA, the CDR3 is TGTGCTAGTGGTTTGGATGCAGGGCCCGAGCAGTTCTTC. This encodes CASGLDAGPEQFF.

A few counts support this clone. The chain's CDR3 is CASSLAGAGATDTQYF. CDR3 nucleotides: TGCGCCAGCAGCTTGGCTGGAGCGGGGGCCACAGATACGCAGTATTTT. This chain joins TRBV5-1 and TRBJ2-3; 8 nucleotides match TRBD2. This CDR3 is built from 16 residues. Germline CDR1 is SGHRS and CDR2 is YFSETQ. V trimming: 0 bases; J trimming: 2 bases; junction bases outside the gene matches: 5.

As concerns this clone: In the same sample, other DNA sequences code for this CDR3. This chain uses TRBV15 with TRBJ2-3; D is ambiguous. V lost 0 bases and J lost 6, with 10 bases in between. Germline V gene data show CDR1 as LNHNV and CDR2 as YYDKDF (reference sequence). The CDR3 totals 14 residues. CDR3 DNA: TGTGCCACCAGCAGAGATTTAGGAGCCGATACGCAGTATTTT. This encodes CATSRDLGADTQYF.

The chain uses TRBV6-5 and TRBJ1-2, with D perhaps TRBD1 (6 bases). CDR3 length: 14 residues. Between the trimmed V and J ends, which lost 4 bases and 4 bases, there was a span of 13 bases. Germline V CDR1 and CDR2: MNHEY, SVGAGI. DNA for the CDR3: TGTGCCAGCAGTTTAGGGAAGGGGGTCTATGGCTACACCTTC. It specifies CASSLGKGVYGYTF.

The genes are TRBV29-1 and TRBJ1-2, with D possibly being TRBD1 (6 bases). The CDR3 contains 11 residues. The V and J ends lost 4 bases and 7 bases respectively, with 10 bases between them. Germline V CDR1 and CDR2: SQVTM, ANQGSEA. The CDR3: CSVAVRGGYTF. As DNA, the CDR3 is TGCAGCGTTGCAGTCAGGGGTGGCTACACCTTC.

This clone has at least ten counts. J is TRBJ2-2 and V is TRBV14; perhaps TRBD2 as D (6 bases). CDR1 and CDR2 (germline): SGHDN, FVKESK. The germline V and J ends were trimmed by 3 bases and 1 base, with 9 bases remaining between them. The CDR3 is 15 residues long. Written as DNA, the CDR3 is TGTGCCAGCAGCCACGTCGGGGGGAACACCGGGGAGCTGTTTTTT. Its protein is CASSHVGGNTGELFF.

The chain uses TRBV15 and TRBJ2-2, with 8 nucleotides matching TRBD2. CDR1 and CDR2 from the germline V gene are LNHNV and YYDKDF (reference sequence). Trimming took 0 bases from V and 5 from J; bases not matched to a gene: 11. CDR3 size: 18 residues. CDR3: CATSRDPSGGGRTGELFF. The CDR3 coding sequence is TGTGCCACCAGCAGAGATCCTTCGGGGGGGGGCCGAACCGGGGAGCTGTTTTTT.

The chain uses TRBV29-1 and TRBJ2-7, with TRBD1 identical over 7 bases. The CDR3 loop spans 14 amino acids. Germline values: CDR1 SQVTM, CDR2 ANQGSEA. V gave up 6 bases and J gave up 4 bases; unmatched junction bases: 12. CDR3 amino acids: CSVRLRDSPYEQYF. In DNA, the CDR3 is TGCAGCGTGCGGTTAAGGGACAGCCCGTACGAGCAGTACTTC.

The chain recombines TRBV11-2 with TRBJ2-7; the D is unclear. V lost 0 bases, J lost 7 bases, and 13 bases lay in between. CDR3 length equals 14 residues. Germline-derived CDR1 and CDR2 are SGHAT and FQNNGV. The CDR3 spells CASSLDIRLGEQYF. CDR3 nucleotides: TGTGCCAGCAGCTTAGATATCCGGCTCGGGGAGCAGTACTTC.

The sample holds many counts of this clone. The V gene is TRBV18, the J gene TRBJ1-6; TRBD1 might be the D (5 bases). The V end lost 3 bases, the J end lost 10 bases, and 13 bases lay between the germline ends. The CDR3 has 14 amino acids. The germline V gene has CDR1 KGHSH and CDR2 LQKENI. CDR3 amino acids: CASSPEGGHSPLHF. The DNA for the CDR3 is TGTGCCAGCTCACCCGAGGGAGGACACTCACCCCTCCACTTT. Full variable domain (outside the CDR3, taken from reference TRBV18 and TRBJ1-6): NAGVMQNPRHLVRRRGQEARLRCSPMKGHSHVYWYRQLPEEGLKFMVYLQKENIIDESGMPKERFSAEFPKEGPSILRIQQVVRGDSAAYFCASSPEGGHSPLHFGNGTRLTVT.

DNA of the CDR3: TGTGCCATCAGTGAGTTTGGAGGGAGCAGGAGGAACACTGAAGCTTTCTTT. Translated, it gives CAISEFGGSRRNTEAFF. The J gene is TRBJ1-1, the V gene TRBV10-3; D is unresolved. This CDR3 contains 17 residues. V shed 1 base and J shed 1 base, with 16 bases lying between them. Germline assignment: CDR1 ENHRY and CDR2 SYGVKD.

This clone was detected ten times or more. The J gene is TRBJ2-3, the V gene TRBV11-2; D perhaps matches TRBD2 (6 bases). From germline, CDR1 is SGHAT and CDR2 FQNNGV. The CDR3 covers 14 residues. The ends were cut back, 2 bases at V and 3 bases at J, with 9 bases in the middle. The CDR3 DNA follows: TGTGCCAGCAGCTTACGGCGGGGTACAGATACGCAGTATTTT. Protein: CASSLRRGTDTQYF.

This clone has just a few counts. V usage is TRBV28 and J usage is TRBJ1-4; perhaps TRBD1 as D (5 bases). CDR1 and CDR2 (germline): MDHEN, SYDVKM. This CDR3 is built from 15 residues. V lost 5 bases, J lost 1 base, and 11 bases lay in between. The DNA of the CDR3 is TGTGCCAGCAGTCTTGCAGGGCGAACTAATGAAAAACTGTTTTTT. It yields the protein CASSLAGRTNEKLFF.

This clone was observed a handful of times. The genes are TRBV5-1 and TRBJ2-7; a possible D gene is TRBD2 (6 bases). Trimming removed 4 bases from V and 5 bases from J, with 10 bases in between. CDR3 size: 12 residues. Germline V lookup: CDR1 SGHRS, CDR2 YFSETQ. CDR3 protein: CASSLWEDEQYF. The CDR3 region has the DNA TGCGCCAGCAGCCTCTGGGAGGACGAGCAGTACTTC.

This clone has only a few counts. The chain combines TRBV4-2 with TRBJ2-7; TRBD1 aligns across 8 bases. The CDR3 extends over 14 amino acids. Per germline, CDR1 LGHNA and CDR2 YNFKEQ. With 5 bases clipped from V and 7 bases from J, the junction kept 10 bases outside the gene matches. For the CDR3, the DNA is TGTGCCAGCAGCTTGGGAACGACAGGGGCTGAGCAGTACTTC. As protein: CASSLGTTGAEQYF.

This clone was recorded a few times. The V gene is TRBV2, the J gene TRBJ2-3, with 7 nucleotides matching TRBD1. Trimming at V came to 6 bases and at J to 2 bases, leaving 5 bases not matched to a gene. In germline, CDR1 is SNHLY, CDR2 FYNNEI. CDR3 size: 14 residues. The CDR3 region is CASRGQALTDTQYF. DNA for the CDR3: TGTGCCAGCAGAGGACAGGCCCTCACAGATACGCAGTATTTT. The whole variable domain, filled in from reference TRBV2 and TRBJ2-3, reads EPEVTQTPSHQVTQMGQEVILRCVPISNHLYFYWYRQILGQKVEFLVSFYNNEISEKSEIFDDQFSVERPDGSNFTLKIRSTKLEDSAMYFCASRGQALTDTQYFGPGTRLTVL.

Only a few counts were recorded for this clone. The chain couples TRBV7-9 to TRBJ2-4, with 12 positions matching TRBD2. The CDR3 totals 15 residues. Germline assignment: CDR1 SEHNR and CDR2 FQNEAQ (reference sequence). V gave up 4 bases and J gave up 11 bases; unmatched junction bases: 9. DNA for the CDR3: TGTGCCAGCAGCTCCGTCGGGCTAGCGGGGGGGGTTCAGTACTTC. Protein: CASSSVGLAGGVQYF.

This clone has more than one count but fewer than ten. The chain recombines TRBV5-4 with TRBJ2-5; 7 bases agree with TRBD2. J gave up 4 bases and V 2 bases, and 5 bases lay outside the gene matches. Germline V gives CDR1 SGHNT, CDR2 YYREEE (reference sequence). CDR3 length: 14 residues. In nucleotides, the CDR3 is TGTGCCAGCAGCTTTTCGGCTAGCGGAGAGACCCAGTACTTC. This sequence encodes CASSFSASGETQYF.

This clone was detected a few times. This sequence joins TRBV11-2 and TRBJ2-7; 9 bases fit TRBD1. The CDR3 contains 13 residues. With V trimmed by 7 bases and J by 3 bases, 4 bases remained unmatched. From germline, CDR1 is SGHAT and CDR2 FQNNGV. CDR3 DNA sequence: TGTGCCAGCAAGCGGGACAGGGTCTACGAGCAGTACTTC. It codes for CASKRDRVYEQYF.

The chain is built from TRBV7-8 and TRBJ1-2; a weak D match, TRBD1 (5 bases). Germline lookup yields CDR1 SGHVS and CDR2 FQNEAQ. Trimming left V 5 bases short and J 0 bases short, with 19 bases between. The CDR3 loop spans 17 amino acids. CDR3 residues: CASSLLGRTGTNYGYTF. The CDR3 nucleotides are TGTGCCAGCAGCCTACTGGGGCGAACTGGCACTAACTATGGCTACACCTTC.

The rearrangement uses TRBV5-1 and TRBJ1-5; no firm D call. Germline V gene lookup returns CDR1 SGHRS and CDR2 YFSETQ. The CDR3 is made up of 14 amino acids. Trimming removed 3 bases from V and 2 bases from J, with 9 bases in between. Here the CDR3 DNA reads TGCGCCAGCAGCTCGGATGGGCGCAATCAGCCCCAGCATTTT. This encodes CASSSDGRNQPQHF.

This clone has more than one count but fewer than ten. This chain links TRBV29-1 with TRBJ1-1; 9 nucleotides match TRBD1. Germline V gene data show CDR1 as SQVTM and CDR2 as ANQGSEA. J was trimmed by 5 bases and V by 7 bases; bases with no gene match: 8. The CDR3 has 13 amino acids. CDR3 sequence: CSANTGGGTEAFF. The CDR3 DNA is TGCAGCGCAAATACAGGGGGCGGGACTGAAGCTTTCTTT.

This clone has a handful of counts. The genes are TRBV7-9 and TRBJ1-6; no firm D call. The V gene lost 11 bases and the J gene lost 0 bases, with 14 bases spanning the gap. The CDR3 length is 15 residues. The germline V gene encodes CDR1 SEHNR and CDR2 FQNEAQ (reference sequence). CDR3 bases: TGTGCCTCCACGGCACAGAGCTCCTATAATTCACCCCTCCACTTT. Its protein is CASTAQSSYNSPLHF.